This TCR beta chain was identified during a study of T and B cells in COVID-19 patients. Study details: Of about 20 active-infection patients, approximately 17 carried comorbidities linked to unfavorable COVID-19 outcome.

Findings and caveats of the study: Clonality of TRB repertoires was high in active COVID-19; recovery brought above-healthy diversity and richness.

J gave up 8 bases and V 6 bases, and 9 bases lay outside the gene matches. The length of the CDR3 is 13 residues. The V gene's germline CDR1 is SQVTM and CDR2 ANQGSEA. Multiplex PCR with BIOMED2 TRB-A/B primer pools amplified TRB rearrangements. Each CDR3 protein gets one entry after TCRdb re-called the multiplex PCR reads with MiXCR. The sample carries roughly 3,000 distinct CDR3 sequences, roughly 24% recorded once. This clonotype ranks as large. The antigen remains undetermined. TRB was amplified from around 250-500 ng of blood genomic DNA. The TCR originated in a human donor with active COVID-19. The sample was blood. V is TRBV29-1 and J is TRBJ2-1; 8 bases line up with TRBD2. CDR3 sequence: CSVARTSRDEQFF. CDR3 coding DNA: TGCAGCGTGGCTAGGACTAGCAGGGATGAGCAGTTCTTC.